One and the same sample provided the 10 T cell receptor beta chains below, sequenced in a study of identical twins. TCRdb processed the 5' RACE reads anew with MiXCR; each CDR3 protein has one entry. The profile covers hundreds of thousands of distinct CDR3 sequences, with about 20% appearing a single time and 10% to 15% taken by the ten largest. This sample also belongs to another study, concerning T cells expressing NK-cell markers.

Sequenced sample: PBMCs. The receptors stem from a woman under 30 in good health.

The chain couples TRBV12-3 or TRBV12-4 to TRBJ1-1; unclear D gene. V lost 4 bases and J lost 5, with 14 bases in between. The CDR3 runs 14 residues. The CDR3 protein is CASSSASERTEAFF. CDR3 nucleotide sequence: TGTGCCAGCAGTTCGGCCAGCGAACGGACTGAAGCTTTCTTT.

The chain is built from TRBV7-6 and TRBJ2-1; TRBD1 aligns across 10 bases. CDR3 size: 16 residues. The germline V gene has CDR1 SGHVS and CDR2 FNYEAQ. The junction had 7 bases not matched to a gene; V was cut back by 2 bases and J by 6 bases. This CDR3 reads CASSLWVGQGGNEQFF. CDR3 bases: TGTGCCAGCAGCTTATGGGTCGGACAGGGGGGCAATGAGCAGTTCTTC.

This clonotype was seen only a few times. The chain joins TRBV6-2 or TRBV6-3 to TRBJ2-7, with D tentatively TRBD1 (6 bases). The CDR3 is 13 residues long. The V end was cut by 10 bases, the J end by 4 bases, with 17 bases between. From germline, CDR1 is MNHEY and CDR2 SVGEGT. The CDR3: CATRGQRFYEQYF. The CDR3, as DNA: TGTGCCACTCGTGGACAGAGATTTTACGAGCAGTACTTC.

The chain employs TRBV20-1 and TRBJ2-7; D might be TRBD2 (6 bases). This CDR3 comprises 14 residues. V lost 3 bases, J lost 0 bases, and 12 bases lay in between. Germline lookup yields CDR1 DFQATT and CDR2 SNEGSKA (reference sequence). This CDR3 reads CSARPAGSSYEQYF. Written as DNA, the CDR3 is TGCAGTGCTAGGCCGGCGGGGAGCTCCTACGAGCAGTACTTC.

This clonotype was picked up many times. The CDR3: CSAREGSGISEQYF. In DNA form, the CDR3 reads TGCAGTGCTAGAGAGGGTAGCGGGATATCCGAGCAGTACTTC. The genes are TRBV20-1 and TRBJ2-7, with TRBD2 matching 8 bases. Germline values: CDR1 DFQATT, CDR2 SNEGSKA (reference sequence). V shed 0 bases, J shed 6 bases, and the junction held 7 bases outside the gene matches. The CDR3 is made up of 14 amino acids.

The genes are TRBV6-5 and TRBJ1-1, with a possible D match to TRBD1 (5 bases). This CDR3 has 14 amino acids. Trimming stripped 2 bases from V and 4 bases from J, with 11 bases between. Germline V gene sequence: CDR1 MNHEY, CDR2 SVGAGI. Here the CDR3 DNA reads TGTGCCAGCAGTTACAAAGGGGAGATCACTGAAGCTTTCTTT. Translated: CASSYKGEITEAFF.

This clonotype appeared a few times. The chain couples TRBV7-9 to TRBJ1-6; D unclear. CDR3 length: 14 amino acids. Germline V lookup: CDR1 SEHNR, CDR2 FQNEAQ (reference sequence). V was shortened by 3 bases and J by 10 bases, with 13 bases between the two germline ends. The CDR3 nucleotides are TGTGCCAGCAGCTTTAGGGAGGGTGAATCACCCCTCCACTTT. This codes for CASSFREGESPLHF.

This sequence joins TRBV9 and TRBJ2-3; 8 positions match TRBD1. Germline loops: CDR1 SGDLS, CDR2 YYNGEE. The CDR3 is 14 amino acids. V shed 4 bases and J 6 bases; nucleotides not matched to a gene: 7. In nucleotides, the CDR3 is TGTGCCAGCAGCACGCGGACAGGGCGGGATACGCAGTATTTT. This translates into CASSTRTGRDTQYF.

This clonotype was counted only a few times. The chain carries TRBV20-1 and TRBJ1-1; tentatively, D is TRBD1 (5 bases). Trimming left V 6 bases short and J 4 bases short, with 15 bases between. The germline V gene has CDR1 DFQATT and CDR2 SNEGSKA (reference sequence). The CDR3 sequence is 13 residues long. CDR3 region: CSASHRGATEAFF. The CDR3 DNA sequence: TGCAGTGCCTCACACCGGGGCGCCACTGAAGCTTTCTTT.

This clonotype was picked up a small number of times. V gene TRBV5-6 combines with J gene TRBJ2-3; the match to TRBD2 covers 11 bases. Germline CDR1 SGHDT, CDR2 YYEEEE. The CDR3 has 17 amino acids. V was pared by 1 base and J by 5 bases, with 9 bases of the junction left unmatched. CDR3 nucleotide sequence: TGTGCCAGCAGCTTGATCCTAGCGGGGGGTCTAGTAGATACGCAGTATTTT. It specifies CASSLILAGGLVDTQYF.